These 8 T cell receptor beta chains share one sample of origin, sequenced in a study of cytomegalovirus exposure and HLA in healthy donors. Produced via immunoSEQ multiplex PCR; TCRdb's table is partial and in-frame only. The table lists 180,000 or so clones, more than 75% of them singletons. Sequencing input: PBMCs. These receptors came from a man younger than 30 in good health and CMV-seropositive.

This sequence joins TRBV6-1 and TRBJ1-1; 9 positions agree with TRBD1. The V segment lost 5 bases and the J segment 8 bases; nucleotides outside the gene matches: 3. CDR1 is MNHNS, CDR2 SASEGT, per germline. The CDR3 spans 12 residues. CDR3: CASSSGQGEAFF. The CDR3 region has the DNA TGTGCCAGCAGTTCAGGACAGGGGGAAGCTTTCTTT.

The chain is built from TRBV5-1 and TRBJ2-3; 9 nucleotides match TRBD2. Germline V gives CDR1 SGHRS, CDR2 YFSETQ. This CDR3 has 16 amino acids. The trim removed 0 bases at V and 2 bases at J, leaving 4 bases unmatched. This CDR3 is CASSLATSGNTDTQYF. In DNA, the CDR3 is TGCGCCAGCAGCTTGGCGACTAGCGGTAACACAGATACGCAGTATTTT.

The rearrangement uses TRBV11-2 and TRBJ2-7; D gene uncertain. Germline lookup yields CDR1 SGHAT and CDR2 FQNNGV. V lost 5 bases to trimming and J lost 5 bases, with 10 bases between them. The CDR3 contains 12 residues. The DNA for the CDR3 is TGTGCCAGCAGCCCAGTTTACAACGAGCAGTACTTC. Translation gives CASSPVYNEQYF.

This chain uses TRBV30 with TRBJ1-1; 8 bases map to TRBD1. The CDR3 spans 14 residues. Trimming at V came to 5 bases and at J to 3 bases, leaving 8 bases not matched to a gene. Germline assignment: CDR1 GTSNPN and CDR2 SVGIG (reference sequence). Here the CDR3 reads CAWSSGGADTEAFF. The CDR3 DNA follows: TGTGCCTGGTCTTCAGGGGGCGCGGACACTGAAGCTTTCTTT.

The rearrangement joins TRBV5-6 to TRBJ2-1; 7 bases line up with TRBD1. CDR1 SGHDT and CDR2 YYEEEE come from the germline V gene. This CDR3 has 12 amino acids. J gave up 12 bases and V 3 bases, and 6 bases lay outside the gene matches. The CDR3 coding sequence is TGTGCCAGCAGCTCAACAGGGGTAAGGCAGTTCTTC. It yields the protein CASSSTGVRQFF.

V and J are TRBV29-1 and TRBJ1-2, with 8 bases lining up with TRBD1. The V gene end was trimmed by 2 bases and the J gene end by 7 bases; junction bases not matched to a gene: 3. CDR1 is SQVTM, CDR2 ANQGSEA, per germline. This CDR3 comprises 12 residues. The chain's CDR3 is CSVEWQGAGYTF. The CDR3 DNA reads as TGCAGCGTTGAATGGCAGGGGGCTGGCTACACCTTC.

V and J are TRBV27 and TRBJ1-1; D perhaps matches TRBD1 (5 bases). Looked up from germline, CDR1 is MNHEY and CDR2 is SMNVEV (reference sequence). The ends were cut back, 4 bases at V and 8 bases at J, with 11 bases in the middle. The CDR3 length is 12 residues. CDR3 coding DNA: TGTGCCAGCAGTTGGGGATCAGGGGAAGCTTTCTTT. Translating gives CASSWGSGEAFF.

This clone was found once. The V gene is TRBV13, the J gene TRBJ2-1; 13 nucleotides line up with TRBD2. Germline-derived CDR1 and CDR2 are PRHDT and FYEKMQ (reference sequence). J gave up 6 bases and V 4 bases, and 3 bases lay outside the gene matches. This CDR3 is built from 15 residues. CDR3 DNA sequence: TGTGCCAGCAGCTGGGGGACTAGCGGGGCCAATGAGCAGTTCTTC. Translation: CASSWGTSGANEQFF.